This T cell receptor beta chain derives from a study of blood T cell repertoires in COVID-19. Study in general: COVID-19 samples, acute and convalescent, were from the United States, Italy and Spain. In each case, the material was cDNA or gDNA derived from T cells, B-cell-depleted T cells, or PBMCs.

Original processing notes: Scientists estimated how many nucleated cells there were by amplifying reference gene primers. Some clones are missing from TCRdb's copy, which holds only in-frame ones; the method was immunoSEQ multiplex PCR. V, J and clone size are taken as reported in that table, and D and trimming were inferred from the DNA itself. Among about 200,000 clones listed, around 79% were seen once. The CDR3 has 13 residues. In germline, CDR1 is SEHNR, CDR2 FQNEAQ (reference sequence). V was shortened by 4 bases and J by 3 bases, with 9 bases between the two germline ends. While infection was still active, Seattle patients were enrolled and then followed longitudinally.

The material sequenced was peripheral blood. The receptor comes from a woman between 40 and 55 years old with COVID-19, enrolled during active disease. This chain joins TRBV7-9 and TRBJ1-1, with TRBD1 as a possible D gene (5 bases). As DNA, the CDR3 is TGTGCCAGCAGCTCCCCGGGGGACACTGAAGCTTTCTTT. Residues: CASSSPGDTEAFF.